This TCR beta chain was captured in a study of T-cell reconstitution after alpha-beta-depleted transplantation in children. V shed 7 bases and J shed 1 base, with 16 bases lying between them. The CDR3 extends over 16 amino acids. CDR1 and CDR2 (germline): LNHDA, SQIVND (reference sequence). This clonotype came up many times. Its target is unknown. General study findings and limits: One year post-transplant, T-cell counts and diversity were largely derived from T cells produced anew. Where some patients showed high TCRbeta diversity at day 60, it came from recipient T cells and thymic progenitors that had survived. The origin of alpha-beta T cells about two months after transplant was reportedly several hundred expanded graft clones.

Unique molecular identifiers were incorporated into the prepared TCRbeta library. TCRdb used MiXCR to reprocess the PCR reads, holding one entry per CDR3 protein. The data show about 240,000 distinct CDR3 sequences, about 23% seen once. The sequencing used PBMCs, collected before TCRalphabeta/CD19-depleted stem cell transplant. The chain is built from TRBV19 and TRBJ2-2, with D unresolved. This TCR was sampled from a girl aged 2 to 10 with Fanconi anemia, due to receive a stem cell transplant. The CDR3 is CASNRLGPGNTGELFF. The CDR3 DNA reads as TGTGCCAGTAATCGTCTCGGCCCGGGGAACACCGGGGAGCTGTTTTTT.